The clone carrying this T cell receptor beta chain appeared a single time. The antigen remains unidentified. These data belong to a study of shared clonotypes between healthy human individuals. The sequencing of unsorted PBMC DNA took place on ten immunoSEQ deep assay plates. Profiling relied on immunoSEQ multiplex PCR, and the TCRdb table lists in-frame clones only, not all of them. The sample has about 490,000 clones; 60% to 85% are singletons. Trimming removed 5 bases from V and 8 bases from J; junction bases left unmatched: 6. Germline CDR1 SGHAT, CDR2 FQNNGV. The CDR3 extends over 14 amino acids. Findings and caveats of the study: The study drew on few donors, limiting represented genetic and exposure-history diversity.

The sequenced material came from PBMCs. The TCR was taken from a woman aged 40 to 50 in good health. Some clones in this sample may be carry-over from other donors' samples. The chain has TRBV11-2 and TRBJ1-4; 9 nucleotides match TRBD1. CDR3 sequence: CASSTGGAWEKLFF. CDR3 bases: TGTGCCAGCAGCACAGGGGGCGCTTGGGAAAAACTGTTTTTT.